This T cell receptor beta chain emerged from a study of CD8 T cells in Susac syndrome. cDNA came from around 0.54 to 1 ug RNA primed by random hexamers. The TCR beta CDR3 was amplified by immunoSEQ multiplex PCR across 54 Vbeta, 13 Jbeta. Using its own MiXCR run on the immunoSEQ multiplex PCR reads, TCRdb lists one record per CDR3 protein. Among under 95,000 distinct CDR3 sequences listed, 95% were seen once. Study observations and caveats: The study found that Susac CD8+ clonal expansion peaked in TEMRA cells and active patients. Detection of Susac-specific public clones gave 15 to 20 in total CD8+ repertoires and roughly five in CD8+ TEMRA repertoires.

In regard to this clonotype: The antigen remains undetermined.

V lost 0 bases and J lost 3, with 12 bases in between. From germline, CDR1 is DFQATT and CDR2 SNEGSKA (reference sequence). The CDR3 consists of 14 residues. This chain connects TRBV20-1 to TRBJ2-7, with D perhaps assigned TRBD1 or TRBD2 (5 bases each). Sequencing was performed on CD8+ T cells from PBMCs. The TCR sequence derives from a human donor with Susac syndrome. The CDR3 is CSARDWQGRYEQYF. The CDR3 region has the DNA TGCAGTGCTAGAGACTGGCAGGGACGCTACGAGCAGTACTTC.